A single sample gave rise to the 10 T cell receptor beta chains below, sequenced in a study of blood T cell repertoires in COVID-19. Profiled with immunoSEQ multiplex PCR; TCRdb holds only in-frame clones, not every one. The sample has around 94,000 clones, around four fifths seen once. Source material: peripheral blood. Receptors originate from a man in his 60s with active or convalescent COVID-19.

The chain carries TRBV11-2 and TRBJ2-1; 8 bases align to TRBD2. The trim removed 1 base at V and 8 bases at J, leaving 10 bases unmatched. Germline V lookup: CDR1 SGHAT, CDR2 FQNNGV. CDR3 size: 16 residues. The CDR3 loop reads CASSLVTGGPLYEQFF. DNA of the CDR3: TGTGCCAGCAGCTTAGTTACGGGAGGGCCATTGTATGAGCAGTTCTTC.

CDR3 in DNA: TGTGCCACCAGTGATAAGGACAGTGGGATTTTTGAAGCTTTCTTT. It specifies CATSDKDSGIFEAFF. The chain recombines TRBV24-1 with TRBJ1-1, with D possibly TRBD1 on 6 matching bases. The CDR3 runs to 15 residues. Germline V gives CDR1 KGHDR, CDR2 SFDVKD. Trimming shortened V by 3 bases and J by 7 bases, and 17 bases separated the two germline ends.

This chain uses TRBV5-5 with TRBJ1-5; the match to TRBD1 covers 7 bases. V gave up 5 bases and J gave up 5 bases; unmatched junction bases: 7. The CDR3 sequence is 14 residues long. Per the germline V gene, CDR1 is SGHKS and CDR2 is YYEKEE (reference sequence). The CDR3 is CASSRQGGDQPQHF. Here the CDR3 DNA reads TGTGCCAGCAGTCGACAGGGTGGGGATCAGCCCCAGCATTTT.

The J gene is TRBJ1-4, the V gene TRBV27; possible D gene TRBD1, 6 bases. V lost 6 bases to trimming and J lost 8 bases, with 13 bases between them. The CDR3 covers 13 residues. Germline V CDR1 and CDR2: MNHEY, SMNVEV (reference sequence). The CDR3 DNA is TGTGCCAGCAGAATGCCGCAGGGGGAAAAACTGTTTTTT. Protein product: CASRMPQGEKLFF.

This clone turned up a few times. Here the CDR3 DNA reads TGTGCCAGCAGCCGGGGCGGACGCTTCACTGAAGCTTTCTTT. Translating it yields CASSRGGRFTEAFF. The rearrangement joins TRBV3-1 (or the pseudogene TRBV3-2) to TRBJ1-1; tentative D call: TRBD1 (5 bases). The V and J ends lost 4 bases and 4 bases respectively, with 13 bases between them. Per germline, CDR1 LGHDT and CDR2 YNNKEL (reference sequence). CDR3 length: 14 residues.

This clone appeared a few times. The V gene is TRBV6-1, the J gene TRBJ1-5, with 8 bases aligning to TRBD1. Germline values: CDR1 MNHNS, CDR2 SASEGT. The CDR3 spans 16 residues. J lost 3 bases, V lost 6 bases, and 10 bases had no gene match. The CDR3 here is CASREQGVGNNQPQHF. DNA for the CDR3: TGTGCCAGCAGAGAACAGGGGGTTGGGAACAATCAGCCCCAGCATTTT.

The J gene is TRBJ2-3, the V gene TRBV9; 7 bases are shared with TRBD1. The CDR3 sequence is 15 residues long. Unmatched junction bases numbered 5, after V lost 0 bases and J lost 4 bases. Looked up from germline, CDR1 is SGDLS and CDR2 is YYNGEE. The CDR3 sequence: CASSVEPGGSDTQYF. DNA of the CDR3: TGTGCCAGCAGCGTAGAACCAGGGGGATCAGATACGCAGTATTTT.

The chain has TRBV28 and TRBJ1-2, with 11 bases aligning to TRBD1. Looked up from germline, CDR1 is MDHEN and CDR2 is SYDVKM. The ends lost 7 bases at V and 8 bases at J; junction bases unmatched: 6. The CDR3 totals 13 residues. CDR3 in amino acids: CASTSDRGRGYTF. Here the CDR3 DNA reads TGTGCCAGCACCTCGGACAGGGGGCGAGGCTACACCTTC.

V gene TRBV19 combines with J gene TRBJ2-6; TRBD1 might be the D (5 bases). Trimming took off 2 bases at V and 0 bases at J, with 11 bases between the two ends. CDR3 size: 17 residues. Germline values: CDR1 LNHDA, CDR2 SQIVND (reference sequence). This chain's CDR3 is CASSIYHRTSGANVLTF. In nucleotides, the CDR3 is TGTGCCAGTAGTATATATCACAGGACCTCTGGGGCCAACGTCCTGACTTTC.

V is TRBV10-3 and J is TRBJ2-3, with 10 bases that match TRBD2. Looked up from germline, CDR1 is ENHRY and CDR2 is SYGVKD. V lost 6 bases to trimming and J lost 0 bases; unmatched junction nucleotides: 0. CDR3 length: 14 residues. The CDR3 here is CAIRTSGSTDTQYF. As DNA, the CDR3 is TGTGCCATCAGGACTAGCGGGAGCACAGATACGCAGTATTTT.